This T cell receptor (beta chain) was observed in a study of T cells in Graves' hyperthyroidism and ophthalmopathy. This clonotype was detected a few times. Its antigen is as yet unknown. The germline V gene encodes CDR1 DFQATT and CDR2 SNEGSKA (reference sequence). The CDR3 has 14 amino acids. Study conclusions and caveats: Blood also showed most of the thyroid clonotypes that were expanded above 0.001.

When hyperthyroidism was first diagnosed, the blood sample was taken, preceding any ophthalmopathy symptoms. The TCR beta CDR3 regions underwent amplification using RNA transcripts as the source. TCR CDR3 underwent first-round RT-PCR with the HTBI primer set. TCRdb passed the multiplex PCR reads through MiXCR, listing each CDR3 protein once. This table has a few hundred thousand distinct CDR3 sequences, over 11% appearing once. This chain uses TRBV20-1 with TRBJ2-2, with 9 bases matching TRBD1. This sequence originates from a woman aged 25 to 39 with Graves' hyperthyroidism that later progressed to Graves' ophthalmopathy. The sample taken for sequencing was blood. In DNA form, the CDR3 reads TGCAGCGCACCGGGACAGGGCGTTCACGGGGAGCTGTTTTTT. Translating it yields CSAPGQGVHGELFF.